This T cell receptor (beta chain) originates from a study of cytomegalovirus exposure and HLA in healthy donors. Comments on this clone: Its antigen is not known.

Germline lookup yields CDR1 SGHRS and CDR2 YFSETQ. V dropped 0 bases and J dropped 4 bases, with 10 bases sitting between them. This CDR3 is built from 14 residues. The PCR employed 60 Vbeta primers together with 13 Jbeta primers. Produced via immunoSEQ multiplex PCR; TCRdb's table is partial and in-frame only. The sample lists roughly 120,000 clones, 75% to 85% occurring once. Study results and caveats: Accurate prediction of HLA-A and HLA-B alleles (for most subjects) was reportedly achieved from TCR beta sequences. A few chains tied to CMV proved CMV antigen-specific in vitro. An apparent linkage of common viral pathogens to several of the most significant clusters emerged in a later analysis.

The sample taken for sequencing was PBMCs. This sequence joins TRBV5-1 and TRBJ1-2; possible D gene TRBD1, 5 bases. The clonotype originates from a woman aged 18-29 years in good health and CMV-seropositive. The CDR3 bases are TGCGCCAGCAGCTTGGTGGGGGGGTCCTATGGCTACACCTTC. Its translation: CASSLVGGSYGYTF.